Presented here are 20 T cell receptor beta chains from one specimen sequenced in a study of T cells in Graves' hyperthyroidism and ophthalmopathy. Amplification of TCR beta CDR3 regions was performed using RNA transcripts as template. First-round RT-PCR of the TCR CDR3 relied on the HTBI primer set. One entry per CDR3 protein, called by TCRdb with MiXCR from the multiplex PCR reads. The data show about 840,000 distinct CDR3 sequences, roughly 40% seen once. Input material: blood. The receptor set was obtained from a man between 18 and 29 years old with Graves' hyperthyroidism.

This clonotype has only one observation. A much larger clone lies a single base off, so this may be a read error. The conserved final phenylalanine or tryptophan is absent from the CDR3, which likely points to a read error. This sequence joins TRBV10-3 and TRBJ1-1; tentatively, D is TRBD1 (5 bases). V was clipped by 4 bases and J by 6 bases, with 9 bases between them. The CDR3 consists of 12 residues. CDR1 ENHRY and CDR2 SYGVKD come from the germline V gene. The CDR3 DNA is TGTGCCATCAGTGCCGGGGACGCTGAAGCTTTCATT. It codes for CAISAGDAEAFI.

This clonotype was detected ten times or more. The chain combines TRBV2 with TRBJ1-1, with D possibly TRBD1 on 6 matching bases. Germline CDR1 SNHLY, CDR2 FYNNEI. This CDR3 is built from 14 residues. V was cut by 5 bases and J by 1 base, with 11 bases left in between. The CDR3 loop is CASSIQGTNTEAFF. The CDR3 DNA follows: TGTGCCAGCAGTATTCAGGGGACGAACACTGAAGCTTTCTTT.

The rearrangement joins TRBV19 to TRBJ2-2; 12 nucleotides line up with TRBD2. The CDR3 length is 19 residues. V dropped 0 bases and J dropped 0; count of bases not matched to a gene: 5. The germline CDR1 and CDR2 sequences are LNHDA and SQIVND (reference sequence). CDR3 DNA sequence: TGTGCCAGTAGTATAGATCGGACTAGCGGGGTCGCGAACACCGGGGAGCTGTTTTTT. Translated, it gives CASSIDRTSGVANTGELFF. The complete variable domain, with remaining parts taken from reference TRBV19 and TRBJ2-2, reads DGGITQSPKYLFRKEGQNVTLSCEQNLNHDAMYWYRQDPGQGLRLIYYSQIVNDFQKGDIAEGYSVSREKKESFPLTVTSAQKNPTAFYLCASSIDRTSGVANTGELFFGEGSRLTVL.

The rearrangement uses TRBV19 and TRBJ2-2; 7 positions match TRBD2. This CDR3 has 15 residues. V gave up 9 bases and J gave up 5 bases; unmatched junction bases: 12. CDR1 and CDR2 (germline): LNHDA, SQIVND (reference sequence). CDR3 region: CASRPGGGSTGELFF. CDR3 bases: TGTGCCAGCCGGCCAGGCGGGGGAAGTACCGGGGAGCTGTTTTTT. The full variable domain, with the rest looked up from reference TRBV19 and TRBJ2-2, is DGGITQSPKYLFRKEGQNVTLSCEQNLNHDAMYWYRQDPGQGLRLIYYSQIVNDFQKGDIAEGYSVSREKKESFPLTVTSAQKNPTAFYLCASRPGGGSTGELFFGEGSRLTVL.

The chain uses TRBV15 and TRBJ2-6, with unresolved D. Trimming removed 1 base at V and 0 bases at J, with 1 base between. The CDR3 loop spans 14 amino acids. Germline CDR1 LNHNV, CDR2 YYDKDF (reference sequence). CDR3 nucleotide sequence: TGTGCCACCAGCAGAGTCTCTGGGGCCAACGTCCTGACTTTC. Protein sequence: CATSRVSGANVLTF.

This clonotype came up a few times. The chain couples TRBV6-5 to TRBJ2-7, with 8 bases identical to TRBD1. The CDR3 consists of 16 residues. V was clipped by 6 bases and J by 7 bases; unmatched bases: 17. Germline V gene lookup returns CDR1 MNHEY and CDR2 SVGAGI. The CDR3 DNA sequence: TGTGCCAGCAGCCGGGACAGGCGGCCGGCTTCGGGAGAGCAGTACTTC. Residues: CASSRDRRPASGEQYF.

Ten or more counts support this clonotype. This chain joins TRBV25-1 and TRBJ1-1, with D maybe TRBD1 (5 bases). The CDR3 has 13 residues. Germline V lookup: CDR1 MGHDK, CDR2 SYGVNS. Trimming took 5 bases from V and 7 from J, leaving 14 bases between them. CDR3 amino acids: CASSNMGVGEAFF. The DNA for the CDR3 is TGTGCCAGCAGTAATATGGGGGTGGGTGAAGCTTTCTTT.

The gene calls are TRBV29-1 and TRBJ2-7, with TRBD1 matching 7 bases. This CDR3 region has 12 residues. The V segment lost 7 bases and the J segment 0 bases; nucleotides outside the gene matches: 3. From germline, CDR1 is SQVTM and CDR2 ANQGSEA. The CDR3, as DNA: TGCAGCGGCCAGGGGGACTCCTACGAGCAGTACTTC. It codes for CSGQGDSYEQYF.

The chain recombines TRBV5-5 with TRBJ2-5; D perhaps matches TRBD1 (5 bases). Germline V gene lookup returns CDR1 SGHKS and CDR2 YYEKEE (reference sequence). Trimming removed 6 bases from V and 4 bases from J, with 16 bases in between. The CDR3 contains 14 residues. The CDR3 region is CASITPGIRETQYF. CDR3 in DNA: TGTGCCAGCATCACCCCAGGGATACGAGAGACCCAGTACTTC.

J is TRBJ2-5 and V is TRBV9; possible D gene TRBD1, 5 bases. The CDR3 is made up of 13 amino acids. V was pared by 4 bases and J by 5 bases, with 12 bases between. Germline V gene data show CDR1 as SGDLS and CDR2 as YYNGEE. For the CDR3, the DNA is TGTGCCAGCAGCCCAGGGCGGTGGGAGACCCAGTACTTC. This translates into CASSPGRWETQYF.

The genes are TRBV25-1 and TRBJ1-1; TRBD1 is a possible D gene (6 bases). Trimming left V 7 bases short and J 8 bases short, with 17 bases between. The germline V gene has CDR1 MGHDK and CDR2 SYGVNS. The CDR3 is 13 amino acids. The CDR3 is CASNFDRRPEAFF. In DNA form, the CDR3 reads TGTGCCAGCAACTTTGACAGGCGGCCCGAAGCTTTCTTT.

Turning to this clonotype: Its ends do not fully match the called genes, so a read error is possible. The chain links TRBV10-3 to TRBJ2-7, with a possible D match to TRBD2 (6 bases). Germline values: CDR1 ENHRY, CDR2 SYGVKD. The CDR3 consists of 13 residues. CDR3 amino acids: CASSYSYGGEQYF. DNA of the CDR3: TGTGCCAGCAGTTACTCCTATGGGGGGGAGCAGTACTTC.

This clonotype appeared many times. This sequence joins TRBV5-1 and TRBJ2-7; no firm D call. The CDR3 is 13 amino acids. V was pared by 0 bases and J by 4 bases, with 8 bases between. Germline V lookup: CDR1 SGHRS, CDR2 YFSETQ. The CDR3 DNA follows: TGCGCCAGCAGCTTGGAAGGTCTATACGAGCAGTACTTC. Its protein is CASSLEGLYEQYF.

This clonotype was counted a few times. The chain has TRBV12-3 or TRBV12-4 and TRBJ1-5; tentative D call: TRBD1 (6 bases). The V end was cut by 3 bases, the J end by 6 bases, with 9 bases between. The CDR3 spans 13 residues. CDR3 nucleotides: TGTGCCAGCAGTTTCGGGACAACTCAGCCCCAGCATTTT. This gives the protein CASSFGTTQPQHF.

The chain links TRBV7-9 to TRBJ1-3; no firm D call. This CDR3 has 15 residues. Trimming shortened V by 4 bases and J by 3 bases, and 13 bases separated the two germline ends. Germline V gives CDR1 SEHNR, CDR2 FQNEAQ (reference sequence). CDR3 sequence: CASSWPAGYGNTIYF. For the CDR3, the DNA is TGTGCCAGCAGCTGGCCGGCGGGATATGGAAACACCATATATTTT.

Worth noting for this clonotype: Germline is not matched at one junction end, which may reflect a read error. This chain connects TRBV11-2 to TRBJ2-2; 9 positions match TRBD1. This CDR3 is 17 amino acids long. Germline V gene data show CDR1 as SGHAT and CDR2 as FQNNGV. The CDR3 sequence: CASSQLDRGHETGELFF. The CDR3 DNA reads TGCGCCAGCAGCCAATTGGACAGGGGACACGAAACCGGGGAGCTGTTTTTT.

The chain is built from TRBV5-1 and TRBJ1-1, with D possibly TRBD1 on 5 matching bases. V gave up 0 bases and J gave up 5 bases, with 17 bases separating them. The CDR3 is made up of 16 amino acids. Per germline, CDR1 SGHRS and CDR2 YFSETQ. CDR3 residues: CASSLGVQGMGTEAFF. CDR3 nucleotides: TGCGCCAGCAGCTTGGGGGTTCAGGGTATGGGGACTGAAGCTTTCTTT.

The V and J genes are TRBV2 and TRBJ1-5, with D possibly matching TRBD1 (5 bases). CDR1 is SNHLY, CDR2 FYNNEI, per germline. V was cut by 5 bases and J by 4 bases, with 15 bases left in between. The CDR3 is 15 amino acids. The CDR3 loop reads CASSPDGATNQPQHF. CDR3 nucleotide sequence: TGTGCCAGCAGTCCGGACGGGGCAACTAATCAGCCCCAGCATTTT.

As to this clonotype: A read error may produce the germline difference seen at one junction end. This chain joins TRBV7-2 and TRBJ1-6; D is uncertain. The CDR3 extends over 16 amino acids. Germline CDR1 is SGHTA and CDR2 is FQGNSA. The CDR3: CASSLVLGGRNSPLHF. The DNA for the CDR3 is TGTGCCAGCAGTTTAGTCCTCGGAGGGAGAAATTCACCCCTCCACTTT.

The chain couples TRBV20-1 to TRBJ1-5; the match to TRBD1 covers 7 bases. The V segment lost 1 base and the J segment 2 bases; nucleotides outside the gene matches: 5. The length of the CDR3 is 15 residues. Germline V CDR1 and CDR2: DFQATT, SNEGSKA (reference sequence). This chain's CDR3 is CSARATGTGNQPQHF. The DNA for the CDR3 is TGCAGTGCTAGAGCCACCGGGACAGGCAATCAGCCCCAGCATTTT.